The 28 T cell receptor beta chains in this list originate from one sample, sequenced in a study of blood T cell repertoires in COVID-19. Sequencing used immunoSEQ multiplex PCR; TCRdb keeps in-frame clones, though not all of them. The data show 200,000 to 300,000 clones, approximately 84% seen once. The specimen sequenced was peripheral blood. The source of these receptors is a man in his fifties with acute or convalescent COVID-19.

This clone appeared a single time. The chain links TRBV30 to TRBJ1-1; tentative D call: TRBD1 (6 bases). The V gene's germline CDR1 is GTSNPN and CDR2 SVGIG (reference sequence). The germline V and J ends were trimmed by 3 bases and 1 base, with 12 bases remaining between them. CDR3 length: 14 amino acids. CDR3 amino acids: CAWRPGQKNTEAFF. CDR3 nucleotides: TGTGCCTGGAGACCGGGACAAAAGAACACTGAAGCTTTCTTT.

V gene TRBV3-1 (or the pseudogene TRBV3-2) combines with J gene TRBJ2-7; 9 nucleotides match TRBD2. Germline values: CDR1 LGHDT, CDR2 YNNKEL (reference sequence). The junction had 18 bases not matched to a gene; V was cut back by 4 bases and J by 2 bases. The CDR3 consists of 19 residues. CDR3 sequence (DNA): TGTGCCAGCAGCCCCCGCGGGGCTAGCGGGACTCTTAGGGCCTACGAGCAGTACTTC. It specifies CASSPRGASGTLRAYEQYF.

The chain has TRBV19 and TRBJ1-3; weak D call: TRBD1 (6 bases). The CDR3 runs to 15 residues. From germline, CDR1 is LNHDA and CDR2 SQIVND (reference sequence). The V and J ends lost 4 bases and 2 bases respectively, with 12 bases between them. The chain's CDR3 is CASSTNGGPGNTIYF. CDR3 DNA sequence: TGTGCCAGTAGTACCAACGGGGGGCCTGGAAACACCATATATTTT.

This rearrangement joins TRBV7-9 to TRBJ2-1; TRBD2 agrees at 9 bases. J lost 6 bases, V lost 8 bases, and 17 bases had no gene match. In germline, CDR1 is SEHNR, CDR2 FQNEAQ (reference sequence). This CDR3 has 17 residues. CDR3 DNA sequence: TGTGCCAGCCCTAAGGAGGGGCCGGGACTAGCTCGCAATGAGCAGTTCTTC. Translation gives CASPKEGPGLARNEQFF.

This chain uses TRBV6-2 or TRBV6-3 with TRBJ1-6; unclear D gene. Germline V gives CDR1 MNHEY, CDR2 SVGEGT. The CDR3 covers 16 residues. V lost 5 bases, J lost 0 bases, and 11 bases lay in between. This CDR3 reads CASSDRESSYNSPLHF. For the CDR3, the DNA is TGTGCCAGCAGTGATAGAGAAAGCTCCTATAATTCACCCCTCCACTTT.

This clone was found once. The rearrangement joins TRBV5-1 to TRBJ2-7; 8 bases match TRBD2. V dropped 4 bases and J dropped 1; count of bases not matched to a gene: 13. The germline V gene has CDR1 SGHRS and CDR2 YFSETQ. This CDR3 spans 17 amino acids. The CDR3 region has the DNA TGCGCCAGCAGCCCTTACCATTCAGCGGGAGATTCCTACGAGCAGTACTTC. Protein product: CASSPYHSAGDSYEQYF.

This clone was counted a few times. The rearrangement uses TRBV28 and TRBJ2-2; perhaps TRBD2 as D (7 bases). The germline V gene has CDR1 MDHEN and CDR2 SYDVKM. V dropped 5 bases and J dropped 3 bases, with 13 bases sitting between them. The CDR3 loop spans 15 amino acids. The CDR3 DNA is TGTGCCAGCAGTAGGGGGGGACCGTACACCGGGGAGCTGTTTTTT. Translation gives CASSRGGPYTGELFF.

The chain combines TRBV2 with TRBJ2-7; unclear D gene. Trimming left V 2 bases short and J 1 base short, with 6 bases between. Germline-derived CDR1 and CDR2 are SNHLY and FYNNEI. The CDR3 has 13 residues. Written as DNA, the CDR3 is TGTGCCAGCAGTGAAAGGAGATCCTACGAGCAGTACTTC. Translation: CASSERRSYEQYF.

The chain carries TRBV5-1 and TRBJ2-7, with 9 bases that match TRBD1. With V trimmed by 0 bases and J by 3 bases, 1 base remained unmatched. CDR1 is SGHRS and CDR2 is YFSETQ in the germline V gene. The CDR3 consists of 14 residues. CDR3 sequence reads: CASSLGQGGYEQYF. For the CDR3, the DNA is TGCGCCAGCAGCTTGGGACAGGGGGGCTACGAGCAGTACTTC.

The genes are TRBV19 and TRBJ2-1; 9 bases match TRBD2. The CDR3 is 14 amino acids. In germline, CDR1 is LNHDA, CDR2 SQIVND (reference sequence). With V trimmed by 4 bases and J by 9 bases, 7 bases remained unmatched. CDR3 nucleotides: TGTGCCAGTAGTAGCCTAGCGGGATATGGTGAGCAGTTCTTC. Translation gives CASSSLAGYGEQFF.

J is TRBJ2-2 and V is TRBV12-3 or TRBV12-4; D not resolved. V dropped 6 bases and J dropped 7 bases, with 9 bases sitting between them. The CDR3 is 12 amino acids. The DNA for the CDR3 is TGTGCCAGCAGCCAGGTTGTCGGGGAGCTGTTTTTT. Protein: CASSQVVGELFF.

With respect to this clone: Here the CDR3 omits its conserved ending phenylalanine or tryptophan, so a read error is the likely source. The DNA is left out, because the CDR3 cannot be placed on it with certainty; the CDR3 is given as TCRdb lists it. V usage is TRBV21-1 and J usage is TRBJ2-7; the table's TRBD2 call for D was not verified on the DNA. TRBV21-1 is recorded as a pseudogene. 11 amino acids form the CDR3, both terminal residues included. The CDR3: CASSGRGARYI.

The V call is TRBV9, the J call TRBJ1-6, with 8 bases lining up with TRBD1. V lost 1 base, J lost 8 bases, and 8 bases stayed unmatched. CDR1 is SGDLS, CDR2 YYNGEE, per germline. The CDR3 consists of 16 residues. The CDR3 is CASSVSSGTGDSPLHF. The CDR3 DNA reads as TGTGCCAGCAGCGTATCGTCGGGGACAGGAGATTCACCCCTCCACTTT.

A few counts support this clone. V and J are TRBV25-1 and TRBJ2-7, with TRBD2 as a possible D gene (5 bases). CDR3 length: 12 residues. V lost 9 bases to trimming and J lost 0 bases, with 9 bases between them. Germline V gives CDR1 MGHDK, CDR2 SYGVNS. The CDR3, as DNA: TGTGCCAGTTCTAGCAGCTCCTACGAGCAGTACTTC. It translates to CASSSSSYEQYF.

The chain has TRBV5-6 and TRBJ1-5, with TRBD1 as a possible D gene (5 bases). This CDR3 region has 14 residues. CDR1 and CDR2 (germline): SGHDT, YYEEEE. V was pared by 4 bases and J by 6 bases, with 14 bases between. In DNA, the CDR3 is TGTGCCAGCAGCCAGGGAGTCGGGAGTCAGCCCCAGCATTTT. Protein product: CASSQGVGSQPQHF.

The chain carries TRBV7-3 and TRBJ2-1, with D perhaps TRBD1 (5 bases). Germline-derived CDR1 and CDR2 are SGHTA and FQGTGA. The CDR3 totals 13 residues. The V end was cut by 4 bases, the J end by 5 bases, with 9 bases between. The CDR3 nucleotides read TGTGCCAGCAGCTCGACAGAGAACAATGAGCAGTTCTTC. The encoded protein is CASSSTENNEQFF.

The V and J genes are TRBV19 and TRBJ2-3; D uncertain. V lost 3 bases to trimming and J lost 4 bases, with 11 bases between them. This CDR3 has 14 amino acids. Germline loops: CDR1 LNHDA, CDR2 SQIVND (reference sequence). This CDR3 reads CASSILVGSDTQYF. The DNA of the CDR3 is TGTGCCAGTAGTATTTTAGTGGGCTCAGATACGCAGTATTTT.

The chain carries TRBV5-1 and TRBJ2-1; TRBD2 matches at 14 bases. Germline lookup yields CDR1 SGHRS and CDR2 YFSETQ. The CDR3 is 16 amino acids. The ends lost 4 bases at V and 8 bases at J; junction bases unmatched: 8. The CDR3 DNA reads TGCGCCAGCAGCCATTCCGGGACTAGCGGGAGCTATGAGCAGTTCTTC. It is translated as CASSHSGTSGSYEQFF.

The rearrangement uses TRBV19 and TRBJ1-4; D perhaps matches TRBD1 (6 bases). The CDR3 is made up of 17 amino acids. The germline CDR1 and CDR2 sequences are LNHDA and SQIVND (reference sequence). The V and J ends lost 6 bases and 2 bases respectively, with 19 bases between them. CDR3 sequence: CASRPSAGARTNEKLFF. The CDR3 DNA follows: TGTGCCAGTAGACCTTCTGCGGGGGCGCGGACTAATGAAAAACTGTTTTTT.

This clone was seen only a few times. This rearrangement joins TRBV7-9 to TRBJ2-3; TRBD2 agrees at 9 bases. The CDR3 runs to 16 residues. The V gene's germline CDR1 is SEHNR and CDR2 FQNEAQ (reference sequence). With 5 bases clipped from V and 6 bases from J, the junction kept 12 bases outside the gene matches. The CDR3 reads CASSPLAGGAADTQYF. The CDR3 DNA sequence: TGTGCCAGCAGCCCCCTGGCGGGGGGGGCAGCCGATACGCAGTATTTT.

This chain connects TRBV2 to TRBJ1-1; TRBD1 matches 7 bases. Trimming cost V 8 bases and J 8 bases; bases outside gene matches: 5. Germline-derived CDR1 and CDR2 are SNHLY and FYNNEI. This CDR3 comprises 11 residues. The CDR3 region is CASPRTGEAFF. The CDR3, as DNA: TGTGCCAGCCCGAGGACAGGAGAAGCTTTCTTT. The whole variable domain, filled in from reference TRBV2 and TRBJ1-1, reads EPEVTQTPSHQVTQMGQEVILRCVPISNHLYFYWYRQILGQKVEFLVSFYNNEISEKSEIFDDQFSVERPDGSNFTLKIRSTKLEDSAMYFCASPRTGEAFFGQGTRLTVV.

Here the CDR3 reads CASSQEDRGGYTF. CDR3 nucleotide sequence: TGTGCCAGCAGCCAAGAGGACAGGGGGGGCTACACCTTC. V is TRBV3-1 (or the pseudogene TRBV3-2) and J is TRBJ1-2; TRBD1 aligns across 10 bases. Germline CDR1 and CDR2: LGHDT and YNNKEL (reference sequence). The CDR3 is made up of 13 amino acids. V was pared by 0 bases and J by 8 bases, with 0 bases of the junction left unmatched.

The V call is TRBV10-3, the J call TRBJ2-7; tentative D call: TRBD1 (5 bases). This CDR3 has 12 amino acids. Looked up from germline, CDR1 is ENHRY and CDR2 is SYGVKD. V lost 6 bases and J lost 3, with 9 bases in between. The DNA of the CDR3 is TGTGCCATCAGGGAAGGGGTCTACGAGCAGTACTTC. Translation: CAIREGVYEQYF.

The chain recombines TRBV6-4 with TRBJ1-6; D not certain. This CDR3 contains 15 residues. The germline CDR1 and CDR2 sequences are MRHNA and SNTAGT. Trimming cost V 6 bases and J 0 bases, with 9 bases left between them. CDR3 in amino acids: CASRRDSSYNSPLHF. The DNA for the CDR3 is TGTGCCAGCAGACGGGATAGCTCCTATAATTCACCCCTCCACTTT.

This sequence joins TRBV9 and TRBJ1-1; TRBD1 matches at 11 bases. Unmatched junction bases numbered 4, after V lost 2 bases and J lost 1 base. Germline-derived CDR1 and CDR2 are SGDLS and YYNGEE. The CDR3 runs to 16 residues. CDR3 loop: CASSVGQGARNTEAFF. For the CDR3, the DNA is TGTGCCAGCAGCGTCGGACAGGGGGCCCGGAACACTGAAGCTTTCTTT.

The chain combines TRBV11-2 with TRBJ1-5; no reliable D call. V was pared by 2 bases and J by 3 bases, with 14 bases between. The CDR3 has 16 amino acids. The germline CDR1 and CDR2 sequences are SGHAT and FQNNGV. The CDR3 bases are TGTGCCAGCAGCTTAACGTACGGGAGTTCCAATCAGCCCCAGCATTTT. This translates into CASSLTYGSSNQPQHF.

The V gene is TRBV27, the J gene TRBJ2-7; tentatively, D is TRBD1 (5 bases). The V and J ends lost 2 bases and 2 bases respectively, with 13 bases between them. The CDR3 covers 15 residues. The germline V gene has CDR1 MNHEY and CDR2 SMNVEV (reference sequence). The CDR3 bases are TGTGCCAGCAGTTTAGTTCCTAGACAGCCCTACGAGCAGTACTTC. It is translated as CASSLVPRQPYEQYF.

The chain links TRBV19 to TRBJ2-5; D uncertain. Germline V gene data show CDR1 as LNHDA and CDR2 as SQIVND (reference sequence). Between the trimmed V and J ends, which lost 3 bases and 5 bases, there was a span of 16 bases. CDR3 length equals 15 residues. In DNA form, the CDR3 reads TGTGCCAGTAGTATTGGTGTTAGTTACCGGGAGACCCAGTACTTC. Translating it yields CASSIGVSYRETQYF.